One sample yielded the 8 T cell receptor beta chains listed below, sequenced in a study of blood T cell repertoires in COVID-19. Using immunoSEQ multiplex PCR, the repertoire was profiled, and TCRdb retains in-frame clones only, with some absent. There are approximately 230,000 clones in the sample; around nine tenths occur only once, and roughly 3% lies in the top ten. What was sequenced was peripheral blood. These receptors all stem from a man younger than 35 with active or convalescent COVID-19.

The CDR3 spells CASSRDRGYEQYF. As DNA, the CDR3 is TGTGCCAGCAGCCGGGACAGGGGTTACGAGCAGTACTTC. The chain has TRBV13 and TRBJ2-7, with TRBD1 matching 10 bases. Germline V gives CDR1 PRHDT, CDR2 FYEKMQ (reference sequence). Unmatched junction bases numbered 2, after V lost 5 bases and J lost 4 bases. The CDR3 covers 13 residues.

This chain links TRBV7-2 with TRBJ1-1, with TRBD1 matching 8 bases. V gave up 5 bases and J gave up 3 bases; unmatched junction bases: 11. The CDR3 has 16 residues. Germline values: CDR1 SGHTA, CDR2 FQGNSA. The CDR3 region is CASSPSPTGADTEAFF. The CDR3 bases are TGTGCCAGCAGCCCCTCTCCGACAGGGGCTGACACTGAAGCTTTCTTT.

This chain links TRBV3-1 (or the pseudogene TRBV3-2) with TRBJ1-4; 7 bases line up with TRBD1. CDR1 and CDR2 from the germline V gene are LGHDT and YNNKEL (reference sequence). The CDR3 consists of 17 residues. The J segment lost 1 base and the V segment lost 5 bases, leaving 10 bases of the junction unmatched. This CDR3 reads CASSSADRALTNEKLFF. Written as DNA, the CDR3 is TGTGCCAGCAGCTCAGCCGACAGGGCGTTAACTAATGAAAAACTGTTTTTT.

The chain employs TRBV27 and TRBJ1-2, with no clear D. Germline-derived CDR1 and CDR2 are MNHEY and SMNVEV (reference sequence). V was trimmed by 2 bases and J by 6 bases, leaving 25 bases between them. The CDR3 contains 18 residues. CDR3 amino acids: CASSLSGYSPATDHGYTF. The CDR3 nucleotides are TGTGCCAGCAGTTTAAGCGGATACAGCCCCGCGACGGACCATGGCTACACCTTC.

CDR3 region: CASMLAGADTQYF. In DNA form, the CDR3 reads TGCGCCAGCATGCTAGCGGGGGCGGATACGCAGTATTTT. The chain couples TRBV10-2 to TRBJ2-3, with TRBD2 matching over 10 bases. CDR1 is WSHSY and CDR2 is SAAADI in the germline V gene. The CDR3 has 13 amino acids. V dropped 7 bases and J dropped 6; count of bases not matched to a gene: 4.

This rearrangement joins TRBV11-2 to TRBJ2-1, with D maybe TRBD2 (7 bases). The germline V and J ends were trimmed by 5 bases and 5 bases, with 16 bases remaining between them. The CDR3 extends over 15 amino acids. Germline CDR1 and CDR2: SGHAT and FQNNGV. This chain's CDR3 is CASSLAGARDNEQFF. CDR3 bases: TGTGCCAGCAGCCTTGCGGGGGCCAGGGACAATGAGCAGTTCTTC.

The chain is built from TRBV3-1 (or the pseudogene TRBV3-2) and TRBJ1-1; 10 nucleotides match TRBD1. Germline values: CDR1 LGHDT, CDR2 YNNKEL (reference sequence). The CDR3 sequence is 14 residues long. Trimming cost V 4 bases and J 5 bases; bases outside gene matches: 4. CDR3 coding DNA: TGTGCCAGCAGCCCGGACAGGGGGTGGACTGAAGCTTTCTTT. It specifies CASSPDRGWTEAFF.

This clone has only one observation. V usage is TRBV7-8 and J usage is TRBJ2-7, with D unclear. The V end lost 5 bases, the J end lost 6 bases, and 8 bases lay between the germline ends. CDR1 and CDR2 (germline): SGHVS, FQNEAQ. This CDR3 has 11 residues. CDR3 in DNA: TGTGCCAGCAGCCCCGCGCTCGAGCAGTACTTC. Amino acid sequence: CASSPALEQYF.